Listed below are T cell receptor beta chains from one sample, sequenced in a study of regulatory T cells in long-lasting Graves disease. Via MiXCR, TCRdb re-called the multiplex PCR reads, giving one row per CDR3 protein. The table shows hundreds of thousands of distinct CDR3 sequences, with more than 15% occurring only once. The same specimen was also included in a second study, on T cells in Graves' hyperthyroidism and ophthalmopathy.

The sequencing used peripheral blood mononuclear cells (PBMCs), collected at new diagnosis, from a patient treated with antithyroid drugs. The receptors were gathered from a man aged 18-30 years with Graves disease. CDR3s include the opening cysteine and the closing phenylalanine or tryptophan. Fields, in order: D gene, clone size, V gene, J gene, CDR3 protein, CDR3 DNA. A D gene is named only where the DNA matches it firmly. Some rows mark clone size as missing; the rest say once, few, many or name a class of expanded clone.

>TRBD2|few|TRBV13|TRBJ2-7
CASSLVGLAGVDEQYF
TGTGCCAGCAGCTTAGTAGGGCTAGCGGGGGTGGACGAGCAGTACTTC
>TRBD1|many|TRBV20-1|TRBJ1-1
CSAKNLQGWGTEAFF
TGCAGTGCTAAGAACCTACAGGGGTGGGGCACTGAAGCTTTCTTT
>-|few|TRBV10-1|TRBJ2-3
CASSDQYTDTQYF
TGCGCCAGCAGTGACCAGTACACAGATACGCAGTATTTT
>-|-|TRBV6-2/TRBV6-3|TRBJ2-7
CASRKDGLGEQYF
TGTGCCAGCAGAAAGGACGGTCTGGGTGAGCAGTACTTC
>-|many|TRBV2|TRBJ1-2
CASSEGVRGCTF
TGTGCCAGCAGTGAAGGAGTTCGGGGGTGCACCTTC
>-|many|TRBV18|TRBJ2-5
CASSPGRNLQETQYF
TGTGCCAGCTCACCCGGAAGGAACTTACAAGAGACCCAGTACTTC
>-|many|TRBV12-3/TRBV12-4|TRBJ1-1
CASSFEANTEAFF
TGTGCCAGCAGTTTTGAGGCGAACACTGAAGCTTTCTTT
>-|few|TRBV30|TRBJ1-5
CAWSEGFHQPQHF
TGTGCCTGGAGTGAGGGCTTCCATCAGCCCCAGCATTTT
>TRBD2|few|TRBV2|TRBJ2-7
CASGLAGGPGNEQYF
TGTGCCAGCGGACTAGCGGGAGGGCCAGGGAACGAGCAGTACTTC
>TRBD2|-|TRBV9|TRBJ2-1
CASSVRGSGSTYNEQFF
TGTGCCAGCAGCGTAAGGGGTAGCGGGAGTACCTACAATGAGCAGTTCTTC